This TCR beta chain appears in the sequencing data of a study of blood T cells in healthy people across ages. Study results and caveats: The long-lived group displayed more naive CD4+ cells, plus higher diversity, than the aged donors did.

Primers used in a second PCR of roughly 6 to 11 cycles were a sample-barcoded 5' primer and a J-beta primer mix. TCRdb reanalysed the 5' RACE reads using MiXCR and keeps one entry per CDR3 protein. The sample has about 780,000 distinct CDR3 sequences, about 26% seen once; the top ten hold 2.5% to 3.5%. A word on this clonotype: Its antigen is not known.

CDR3 length equals 16 residues. Germline values: CDR1 SGHRS, CDR2 YFSETQ. These records were also assigned to another study, of T cells of mothers and their children.

The chain combines TRBV5-1 with TRBJ2-5, with 7 bases identical to TRBD1. The J call may be faulty, since TRBJ2-1 better matches the DNA end. The sequencing input was blood. This TCR was recovered from a boy aged 5-17 years in good health. CDR3 in amino acids: CASSRTSGQRVDEQFF. CDR3 coding DNA: TGCGCCAGCAGCAGGACGTCGGGACAGCGTGTCGATGAGCAGTTCTTC.